What follows are 8 T cell receptor beta chains derived from one specimen sequenced in a study of graft-versus-host responses after intestinal transplantation (dated by TCRdb to 2020 to 2022). The time point label, read with the paper, signifies: cells obtained before transplantation from donor or recipient. No antigen has been identified for these receptors. Receptor libraries were prepared by the immunoSEQ multiplex PCR assay. TCRdb obtained this table from immuneACCESS and retained in-frame rearrangements with V and J assigned. These tables miss some clones; where compared with another copy, unresolved V genes account for less than half of the shortfall, and the remainder is unexplained. Present in this sample are 95,000 to 110,000 clones, over 75% of which were seen just once. Jointly, the top ten make up roughly 1% of the sample. The source material was unstimulated CD4+ T cells sorted from spleen or lymph node cells, sampled before intestinal transplant. The source is a human donor who received an intestinal transplant.

This clone was seen just once. The V gene is TRBV18, the J gene TRBJ2-7; a possible D gene is TRBD2 (6 bases). Trimming pared 3 bases from V and 3 bases from J, leaving 12 bases between. The CDR3 is 14 residues long. Germline CDR1 is KGHSH and CDR2 is LQKENI. The DNA of the CDR3 is TGTGCCAGCTCACCGGCGGGGACGGGCTACGAGCAGTACTTC. Translated: CASSPAGTGYEQYF.

The count of this clone is one. CDR3 bases: TGCGCCAGCAGCGGCGTGGGATTGTACCAAGAGACCCAGTACTTC. As protein: CASSGVGLYQETQYF. V gene TRBV5-1 combines with J gene TRBJ2-5; no definite D call. Germline V gene lookup returns CDR1 SGHRS and CDR2 YFSETQ. The V end lost 4 bases, the J end lost 0 bases, and 13 bases lay between the germline ends. The CDR3 has 15 amino acids.

The chain employs TRBV18 and TRBJ2-5; the D is unclear. The ends were cut back, 3 bases at V and 3 bases at J, with 8 bases in the middle. The germline gives CDR1 KGHSH, CDR2 LQKENI. The CDR3 runs 13 residues. The CDR3 spells CASSPGRKETQYF. CDR3 nucleotides: TGTGCCAGCTCACCTGGCCGTAAAGAGACCCAGTACTTC.

V usage is TRBV2 and J usage is TRBJ2-7; D gene ambiguous. Germline assignment: CDR1 SNHLY and CDR2 FYNNEI. V lost 4 bases, J lost 4 bases, and 5 bases lay in between. The length of the CDR3 is 11 residues. The CDR3 reads CASSGRYEQYF. The CDR3 DNA reads TGTGCCAGCAGTGGTAGGTACGAGCAGTACTTC.

The chain joins TRBV7-3 to TRBJ2-3, with D maybe TRBD1 (6 bases). V was clipped by 2 bases and J by 3 bases, with 12 bases between them. This CDR3 has 15 amino acids. Germline lookup yields CDR1 SGHTA and CDR2 FQGTGA. The CDR3 here is CASSLWQGRTDTQYF. The CDR3 coding sequence is TGTGCCAGCAGCTTATGGCAGGGGCGGACAGATACGCAGTATTTT.

This clone is a singleton in its sample. The V gene is TRBV5-1, the J gene TRBJ2-7; TRBD1 is a possible D gene (6 bases). This CDR3 has 14 amino acids. Germline CDR1 and CDR2: SGHRS and YFSETQ. Trimming pared 1 base from V and 2 bases from J, leaving 10 bases between. The DNA for the CDR3 is TGCGCCAGCAGCTTGCCACAGGGCACCTACGAGCAGTACTTC. Protein sequence: CASSLPQGTYEQYF.

This clone was picked up one time. This chain joins TRBV6-5 and TRBJ1-5; maybe TRBD1 (5 bases). V was trimmed by 0 bases and J by 4 bases, leaving 10 bases between them. Germline V lookup: CDR1 MNHEY, CDR2 SVGAGI. The CDR3 runs 15 residues. The CDR3: CASSYSTRENQPQHF. In DNA, the CDR3 is TGTGCCAGCAGTTACTCGACCAGGGAGAATCAGCCCCAGCATTTT.

This clone was found once. The V call is TRBV6-5, the J call TRBJ1-6; 7 bases line up with TRBD1. J was trimmed by 7 bases and V by 6 bases; bases with no gene match: 9. The length of the CDR3 is 15 residues. Germline CDR1 and CDR2: MNHEY and SVGAGI. CDR3 in DNA: TGTGCCAGCAGCCCCACCCCGGACAGGAATTCACCCCTCCACTTT. It yields the protein CASSPTPDRNSPLHF.